This entry lists 30 T cell receptor beta chains sequenced from one sample in a study of blood T cell repertoires in COVID-19. The table came from immunoSEQ multiplex PCR; TCRdb's copy has only in-frame clones and leaves some out. The profile covers tens of thousands of clones, with 79% appearing a single time and 32% taken by the ten largest. Material: peripheral blood. The receptors derive from a human donor in a cohort sampled during active COVID-19.

The V call is TRBV5-4, the J call TRBJ1-4, with 7 bases identical to TRBD1. Germline V CDR1 and CDR2: SGHNT, YYREEE (reference sequence). This CDR3 is built from 16 residues. J gave up 7 bases and V 2 bases, and 11 bases lay outside the gene matches. CDR3 sequence: CASSLAGTARVEKLFF. CDR3 nucleotide sequence: TGTGCCAGCAGCTTAGCCGGGACAGCCCGCGTTGAAAAACTGTTTTTT.

This clone was seen a few times. J is TRBJ1-5 and V is TRBV19; D is unclear. The CDR3 spans 14 residues. The germline V gene has CDR1 LNHDA and CDR2 SQIVND (reference sequence). V was cut by 6 bases and J by 0 bases, with 9 bases left in between. The CDR3 is CASRMLNSNQPQHF. CDR3 sequence (DNA): TGTGCCAGTAGAATGCTAAATAGCAATCAGCCCCAGCATTTT.

The chain is built from TRBV6-6 and TRBJ2-7; D may be TRBD1 (6 bases). V was cut by 2 bases and J by 3 bases, with 8 bases left in between. From germline, CDR1 is MNHNY and CDR2 SVGAGI (reference sequence). This CDR3 region has 13 residues. The CDR3 nucleotides read TGTGCCAGCAGTTACGTCAGGGGCTACGAGCAGTACTTC. Translated, it gives CASSYVRGYEQYF.

This chain joins TRBV7-8 and TRBJ2-3, with TRBD2 matching over 9 bases. Trimming cost V 2 bases and J 6 bases; bases outside gene matches: 3. The germline V gene encodes CDR1 SGHVS and CDR2 FQNEAQ. CDR3 size: 14 residues. CDR3 protein: CASSLRRGGDTQYF. CDR3 sequence (DNA): TGTGCCAGCAGCTTAAGGCGGGGGGGGGATACGCAGTATTTT.

A note on this clone: The junction does not match germline at one end; this may be a read error. The DNA for the CDR3 is TGTGCCATCAGTGTTGGGACAGGGTCCTCCGAGCAGTACTTC. It encodes CAISVGTGSSEQYF. V is TRBV10-3 and J is TRBJ2-7; TRBD1 agrees at 9 bases. Germline CDR1 and CDR2: ENHRY and SYGVKD. The CDR3 is made up of 14 amino acids.

The genes are TRBV9 and TRBJ2-7; the D gene is possibly TRBD1 (6 bases). This CDR3 contains 15 residues. Germline V lookup: CDR1 SGDLS, CDR2 YYNGEE. Trimming removed 4 bases at V and 0 bases at J, with 14 bases between. CDR3 coding DNA: TGTGCCAGCAGCCCCTTCAGGGGACCCTCCTACGAGCAGTACTTC. The encoded protein is CASSPFRGPSYEQYF.

As regards this clone: Other DNA sequences within the sample encode an identical CDR3. The genes are TRBV6-5 and TRBJ2-5, with D perhaps matching TRBD1 (5 bases). The germline V gene has CDR1 MNHEY and CDR2 SVGAGI. V dropped 3 bases and J dropped 7 bases, with 15 bases sitting between them. The CDR3 is made up of 14 amino acids. CDR3 loop: CASSYSREQATQYF. The CDR3, as DNA: TGTGCCAGCAGTTATAGTAGAGAACAGGCGACCCAGTACTTC.

The sample holds one count of this clone. The chain links TRBV7-9 to TRBJ2-7, with TRBD1 as a possible D gene (6 bases). From germline, CDR1 is SEHNR and CDR2 FQNEAQ (reference sequence). Trimming shortened V by 0 bases and J by 5 bases, and 14 bases separated the two germline ends. The CDR3 is 15 amino acids. DNA of the CDR3: TGTGCCAGCAGCTTAGCCGACCCCAGGGGCAACGAGCAGTACTTC. Its protein product is CASSLADPRGNEQYF.

This rearrangement joins TRBV19 to TRBJ2-6; D perhaps matches TRBD1 (6 bases). CDR1 is LNHDA and CDR2 is SQIVND in the germline V gene (reference sequence). The CDR3 contains 17 residues. With 8 bases removed from V and 0 bases from J, the gap between germline ends came to 17 bases. The CDR3 loop is CASVRQALSSGANVLTF. For the CDR3, the DNA is TGTGCCAGTGTCCGACAGGCTCTATCCTCTGGGGCCAACGTCCTGACTTTC.

This clone has just one count. CDR3 sequence: CASSYSDEQFF. The CDR3 DNA reads as TGTGCCAGCAGTTACTCCGATGAGCAGTTCTTC. The chain carries TRBV6-5 and TRBJ2-1; no clear D gene. CDR1 and CDR2 from the germline V gene are MNHEY and SVGAGI. Trimming removed 0 bases at V and 8 bases at J, with 2 bases between. This CDR3 region has 11 residues.

This clone was picked up one time. The V and J genes are TRBV19 and TRBJ2-5, with 10 bases identical to TRBD1. Trimming removed 4 bases from V and 4 bases from J; junction bases left unmatched: 3. The CDR3 extends over 14 amino acids. Germline CDR1 LNHDA, CDR2 SQIVND (reference sequence). In nucleotides, the CDR3 is TGTGCCAGTAGTACCCGGACAGGGGGAGAGACCCAGTACTTC. Its translation: CASSTRTGGETQYF.

The rearrangement joins TRBV5-1 to TRBJ1-2, with D possibly TRBD1 on 6 matching bases. The CDR3 sequence is 13 residues long. Per germline, CDR1 SGHRS and CDR2 YFSETQ. V lost 4 bases, J lost 8 bases, and 15 bases lay in between. Written as DNA, the CDR3 is TGCGCCAGCAGCGATGGACAGACGTGGGGCTACACCTTC. It translates to CASSDGQTWGYTF.

The chain recombines TRBV6-5 with TRBJ2-2; TRBD1 matches 8 bases. Germline lookup yields CDR1 MNHEY and CDR2 SVGAGI. V was pared by 10 bases and J by 1 base, with 2 bases of the junction left unmatched. The CDR3 loop spans 13 amino acids. CDR3 residues: CATGTGNTGELFF. Here the CDR3 DNA reads TGTGCCACCGGGACAGGGAACACCGGGGAGCTGTTTTTT.

This rearrangement joins TRBV19 to TRBJ1-4; 7 bases fit TRBD1. The CDR3 extends over 15 amino acids. From germline, CDR1 is LNHDA and CDR2 SQIVND (reference sequence). J gave up 5 bases and V 5 bases, and 8 bases lay outside the gene matches. CDR3: CASSPTGVGNEKLFF. The CDR3 DNA follows: TGTGCCAGTAGTCCAACAGGGGTTGGGAATGAAAAACTGTTTTTT.

This clone has just a few counts. This chain uses TRBV6-1 with TRBJ1-6; no reliable D call. This CDR3 contains 16 residues. V was cut by 1 base and J by 0 bases, with 7 bases left in between. The germline V gene encodes CDR1 MNHNS and CDR2 SASEGT. Here the CDR3 reads CASSEGLSSYNSPLHF. CDR3 nucleotide sequence: TGTGCCAGCAGTGAAGGTTTGAGCTCCTATAATTCACCCCTCCACTTT.

The V call is TRBV15, the J call TRBJ2-7, with 8 nucleotides matching TRBD1. Germline CDR1 is LNHNV and CDR2 is YYDKDF (reference sequence). Trimming removed 0 bases from V and 7 bases from J; junction bases left unmatched: 8. This CDR3 spans 15 amino acids. The CDR3 sequence: CATSRDSGQGREQYF. CDR3 coding DNA: TGTGCCACCAGCAGAGATTCCGGACAGGGTCGAGAGCAGTACTTC.

CDR3 DNA sequence: TGTGCCAGCAGCCCCGGGCTAGCGGGATACTACGAGCAGTACTTC. This sequence encodes CASSPGLAGYYEQYF. This chain links TRBV7-3 with TRBJ2-7; 9 bases are a match to TRBD2. Germline V CDR1 and CDR2: SGHTA, FQGTGA. This CDR3 is built from 15 residues. With V trimmed by 5 bases and J by 3 bases, 8 bases remained unmatched. The full variable domain, rest sourced from reference TRBV7-3 and TRBJ2-7, is GAGVSQTPSNKVTEKGKYVELRCDPISGHTALYWYRQSLGQGPEFLIYFQGTGAADDSGLPNDRFFAVRPEGSVSTLKIQRTERGDSAVYLCASSPGLAGYYEQYFGPGTRLTVT.

This chain connects TRBV7-2 to TRBJ1-5, with a tentative D call TRBD1 (5 bases). V was shortened by 5 bases and J by 6 bases, with 11 bases between the two germline ends. CDR1 is SGHTA and CDR2 is FQGNSA in the germline V gene. The CDR3 totals 13 residues. In DNA form, the CDR3 reads TGTGCCAGCAGCCCTGACGGGGGTCAGCCCCAGCATTTT. As protein: CASSPDGGQPQHF.

The V call is TRBV9, the J call TRBJ2-6; 7 bases map to TRBD1. V dropped 3 bases and J dropped 2; count of bases not matched to a gene: 2. CDR1 is SGDLS, CDR2 YYNGEE, per germline. This CDR3 contains 15 residues. CDR3 region: CASSAQGPGANVLTF. For the CDR3, the DNA is TGTGCCAGCAGCGCACAGGGGCCTGGGGCCAACGTCCTGACTTTC.

This chain uses TRBV15 with TRBJ2-2, with 7 bases fitting TRBD1. The CDR3 runs to 14 residues. Trimming at V came to 7 bases and at J to 4 bases, leaving 6 bases not matched to a gene. Germline loops: CDR1 LNHNV, CDR2 YYDKDF (reference sequence). The chain's CDR3 is CATTGTAITGELFF. The DNA of the CDR3 is TGTGCCACCACCGGGACAGCTATCACCGGGGAGCTGTTTTTT.

The V gene is TRBV2, the J gene TRBJ2-5, with 8 bases lining up with TRBD2. The CDR3 runs 15 residues. V lost 6 bases, J lost 5 bases, and 11 bases stayed unmatched. CDR1 is SNHLY, CDR2 FYNNEI, per germline. CDR3 region: CASRLGTRGGETQYF. The CDR3 nucleotides read TGTGCCAGCAGATTAGGGACTAGGGGAGGGGAGACCCAGTACTTC.

This clone was recorded many times. The rearrangement links TRBV12-3 or TRBV12-4 to TRBJ2-1; TRBD1 matches 8 bases. V shed 7 bases and J 7 bases; nucleotides not matched to a gene: 6. This CDR3 has 13 residues. The CDR3 protein is CASNQGAGNEQFF. The CDR3 DNA reads TGTGCCAGCAATCAGGGGGCGGGGAATGAGCAGTTCTTC.

V usage is TRBV11-3 and J usage is TRBJ1-1; D remains ambiguous. V was shortened by 0 bases and J by 3 bases, with 11 bases between the two germline ends. The V gene's germline CDR1 is SGHNT and CDR2 YENEEA. CDR3 length: 15 residues. The CDR3 here is CASSLDLGADTEAFF. The DNA of the CDR3 is TGTGCCAGCAGCTTAGATCTAGGCGCGGACACTGAAGCTTTCTTT.

The chain couples TRBV4-3 to TRBJ2-6, with 7 bases that match TRBD1. Unmatched junction bases numbered 13, after V lost 8 bases and J lost 0 bases. The CDR3 extends over 18 amino acids. Germline V gene lookup returns CDR1 LGHNA and CDR2 YSLEER. CDR3 sequence reads: CASRPKQGSYSGANVLTF. The CDR3, as DNA: TGCGCCAGCCGGCCTAAACAGGGGAGTTACTCTGGGGCCAACGTCCTGACTTTC.

The chain carries TRBV10-1 and TRBJ2-3; 7 positions agree with TRBD2. Germline values: CDR1 WNHNN, CDR2 SYGVQD (reference sequence). The V segment lost 3 bases and the J segment 0 bases; nucleotides outside the gene matches: 0. CDR3 length: 14 amino acids. CDR3 in amino acids: CASSEAGSTDTQYF. The CDR3, as DNA: TGCGCCAGCAGTGAAGCGGGGAGCACAGATACGCAGTATTTT.

The chain carries TRBV2 and TRBJ2-7; 9 positions match TRBD1. The CDR3 covers 12 residues. The germline V gene has CDR1 SNHLY and CDR2 FYNNEI. The ends lost 8 bases at V and 3 bases at J; junction bases unmatched: 2. CDR3 loop: CASRDRVYEQYF. CDR3 coding DNA: TGTGCCAGCCGGGACAGGGTCTACGAGCAGTACTTC.

This rearrangement joins TRBV27 to TRBJ1-2; tentative D call: TRBD1 (6 bases). Per the germline V gene, CDR1 is MNHEY and CDR2 is SMNVEV (reference sequence). The CDR3 consists of 16 residues. Trimming removed 2 bases at V and 7 bases at J, with 20 bases between. The CDR3 loop is CASSLKGGGPDSGYTF. The CDR3 DNA sequence: TGTGCCAGCAGTTTAAAGGGGGGGGGCCCCGATAGTGGCTACACCTTC.

The chain recombines TRBV7-6 with TRBJ1-1; D might be TRBD1 (6 bases). V was pared by 5 bases and J by 1 base, with 14 bases between. The CDR3 spans 15 residues. Germline CDR1 is SGHVS and CDR2 is FNYEAQ. This CDR3 reads CASSPRTDTNTEAFF. Here the CDR3 DNA reads TGTGCCAGCAGCCCGCGGACAGACACGAACACTGAAGCTTTCTTT. Looking up the rest from reference TRBV7-6 and TRBJ1-1 gives the full variable domain: GAGVSQSPRYKVTKRGQDVALRCDPISGHVSLYWYRQALGQGPEFLTYFNYEAQQDKSGLPNDRFSAERPEGSISTLTIQRTEQRDSAMYRCASSPRTDTNTEAFFGQGTRLTVV.

The rearrangement uses TRBV18 and TRBJ2-3; 7 nucleotides match TRBD2. This CDR3 is 14 amino acids long. V gave up 3 bases and J gave up 5 bases; unmatched junction bases: 5. Germline V gives CDR1 KGHSH, CDR2 LQKENI. In DNA, the CDR3 is TGTGCCAGCTCACCCACTAGCGCTAGAGATACGCAGTATTTT. Its translation is CASSPTSARDTQYF.

This clone was seen a handful of times. The chain carries TRBV11-3 and TRBJ2-1; weak D call: TRBD1 (5 bases). Per germline, CDR1 SGHNT and CDR2 YENEEA. The CDR3 has 13 residues. Deletions cut 1 base from V and 6 bases from J, with 7 bases between. The CDR3 here is CASSLAGRNEQFF. In DNA form, the CDR3 reads TGTGCCAGCAGCTTAGCAGGGCGCAATGAGCAGTTCTTC. The full variable domain, rest sourced from reference TRBV11-3 and TRBJ2-1, is EAGVVQSPRYKIIEKKQPVAFWCNPISGHNTLYWYLQNLGQGPELLIRYENEEAVDDSQLPKDRFSAERLKGVDSTLKIQPAELGDSAVYLCASSLAGRNEQFFGPGTRLTVL.